Sequencing of this T cell receptor beta chain was carried out in a study of cytomegalovirus exposure and HLA in healthy donors. Study findings and constraints: Cytomegalovirus-associated status was assigned to approximately 160 TCR beta chains. Being indistinguishable, some V segments were excluded, TRBV6-2 and TRBV6-3 among them. Certain sequence variants were highly shared and formed a cluster, and this cluster was likely a sequencing artifact. TCR beta V- and J-gene trimming was later associated with a missense DCLRE1C variant.

About this clone itself: Its antigen remains unidentified.

The PCR ran on 60 Vbeta and 13 Jbeta primers. This table comes from immunoSEQ multiplex PCR, and its TCRdb copy is limited to in-frame clones, with some not included. Of around 190,000 clones listed, 85% to 90% are singletons. The CDR3 extends over 14 amino acids. CDR1 and CDR2 from the germline V gene are MNHEY and SVGAGI. Trimming took 2 bases from V and 9 from J, leaving 16 bases between them. Specimen: PBMCs. The sequence was obtained from a woman in her late teens or twenties in good health and CMV-seronegative. V is TRBV6-5 and J is TRBJ1-2, with D possibly matching TRBD1 (5 bases). As DNA, the CDR3 is TGTGCCAGCAGTTACCAAGGGCGGGACGGCCGCTACACCTTC. It is translated as CASSYQGRDGRYTF.